This T cell receptor (beta chain) was identified in a study of blood T cell repertoires in COVID-19. Study details: The samples span acute and convalescent COVID-19 from the United States, Italy and Spain. The cDNA or gDNA used as material had been derived from T cells, B-cell-depleted T cells, or PBMCs.

Germline lookup yields CDR1 LGHDT and CDR2 YNNKEL (reference sequence). Trimming took 1 base from V and 5 from J, leaving 6 bases between them. This CDR3 is built from 13 residues. In the source study's methods: Using reference gene primer amplification, nucleated cell counts were estimated. Sequencing used immunoSEQ multiplex PCR; TCRdb keeps in-frame clones, though not all of them. V, J and clone size reflect that table, while D and trimming were determined from the DNA. The sample has about 54,000 clones; around 90% are singletons. The clonotype originates from a woman in her sixties or seventies with active or convalescent COVID-19. Input material: peripheral blood. The V call is TRBV3-1 (or the pseudogene TRBV3-2), the J call TRBJ1-5, with D unclear. CDR3 protein: CASSQGYDQPQHF. CDR3 sequence (DNA): TGTGCCAGCAGCCAAGGCTACGATCAGCCCCAGCATTTT.